The T cell receptor (beta chain) under discussion was sequenced for a study of cytomegalovirus exposure and HLA in healthy donors. Repertoires were generated with immunoSEQ multiplex PCR, while TCRdb's copy carries only in-frame clones and drops some. The sample holds 100,000 to 150,000 clones, about nine tenths seen once. V lost 5 bases, J lost 2 bases, and 14 bases stayed unmatched. The CDR3 sequence is 17 residues long. Germline V gene sequence: CDR1 SGHTA, CDR2 FQGNSA. Sequenced input: PBMCs. This sequence joins TRBV7-2 and TRBJ2-7, with TRBD1 matching 8 bases. This TCR derives from a woman aged 18-29 years in good health and CMV-seronegative. DNA for the CDR3: TGTGCCAGCAGCCAGCAATCCACCCCGGGACAGGCCTACGAGCAGTACTTC. This translates into CASSQQSTPGQAYEQYF.